This T cell receptor (beta chain) is drawn from a study of shared clonotypes between healthy human individuals. Study-wide points: Larger estimated richness was generally seen in naive subsets than in memory subsets.

Authors' analysis steps: ImmunoSEQ output lacked quality scores and full-length reads, limiting matched filtering. Only in-frame clones appear in the TCRdb table, and some are missing; sequencing was by immunoSEQ multiplex PCR. The D gene and trimming were derived from the DNA, and the V and J assignments and clone size from that table. The sample lists some 1,100,000 clones, around three quarters occurring once. Comments on this clone: Its antigen is as yet unknown.

The CDR3 has 15 amino acids. Germline CDR1 reads ENHRY; CDR2 reads SYGVKD. Deletions cut 5 bases from V and 5 bases from J, with 15 bases between. V usage is TRBV10-3 and J usage is TRBJ2-2; D not resolved. Specimen: memory CD4+ T cells from PBMCs. This sample's subset: CD45RA-negative fraction. This clonotype was sampled from a man aged 18 to 30 in good health. Some clones in this sample may be carry-over from other donors' samples. The CDR3 sequence is CAISNHQDWTGELFF. CDR3 bases: TGTGCCATCAGTAATCACCAGGATTGGACCGGGGAGCTGTTTTTT.